The rows below give T cell receptor beta chains drawn from one sample of a study of blood T cell repertoires in COVID-19. Some clones are missing from TCRdb's copy, which holds only in-frame ones; the method was immunoSEQ multiplex PCR. The repertoire holds some 74,000 clones, with 70% to 90% as singletons. The sample was peripheral blood. These receptors were taken from a woman of 80 years or more with acute or convalescent COVID-19. The CDR3 runs from the conserved cysteine through the conserved F or W.

>TRBJ1-1|TRBV11-2|11
CASSFVTEAFF
>TRBJ2-5|TRBV7-2|15
CASSSALGSQETQYF
>TRBJ2-1|TRBV7-2|16
CASSLRLAGGGNEQFF
>TRBJ2-7|TRBV13|15
CASSFGLAGVYEQYF
>TRBJ1-5|TRBV19|15
CASRIQGAENQPQHF
>TRBJ2-2|TRBV7-3|16
CASSLRPGGNTGELFF
>TRBJ1-1|TRBV29-1|16
CSVHPGQGVMNTEAFF
>TRBJ2-1|TRBV30|13
CAWLAGGPNEQFF
>TRBJ2-3|TRBV9|14
CASSVQGHTDTQYF
>TRBJ2-7|TRBV11-2|15
CASSLDGGVPYEQYF
>TRBJ2-2|TRBV3-1/TRBV3-2|14
CASSQGQYTGELFF
>TRBJ1-5|TRBV11-2|15
CASSLEGLKSQPQHF
>TRBJ2-3|TRBV5-1|15
CASSLDRGDTDTQYF
>TRBJ2-1|TRBV28|16
CASSPRPGGVGNEQFF
>TRBJ2-7|TRBV2|14
CASSDKREIGEQYF
>TRBJ1-6|TRBV27|15
CASSSSSRGHSPLHF
>TRBJ1-5|TRBV19|15
CASSMTGKSNQPQHF
>TRBJ2-7|TRBV29-1|12
CSVEQGPDEQYF
>TRBJ2-1|TRBV10-3|13
CATTGTAYNEQFF
>TRBJ1-2|TRBV7-2|16
CASTLREPANAYGYTF
>TRBJ1-2|TRBV5-1|14
CASSLTEPNYGYTF
>TRBJ2-2|TRBV11-2|18
CASSLDGLAGGPGGELFF
>TRBJ2-1|TRBV7-2|12
CASSLVLREQFF
>TRBJ1-1|TRBV6-2/TRBV6-3|16
CASSYPTGYGNTEAFF
>TRBJ2-7|TRBV30|14
CAWSVGRGIYEQYF
>TRBJ1-1|TRBV14|15
CASSHTRGHSTEAFF
>TRBJ1-2|TRBV27|15
CASSPRAGPGYGYTF
>TRBJ2-3|TRBV5-4|16
CASSQRVAGGPDTQYF
>TRBJ2-4|TRBV5-1|17
CASSLVPGSLAKNIQYF
>TRBJ1-4|TRBV5-4|14
CASTKTGVDEKLFF
>TRBJ2-3|TRBV5-1|15
CASSLATQGGDTQYF
>TRBJ1-1|TRBV7-2|16
CASSLGFDRSNTEAFF
>TRBJ1-6|TRBV28|19
CASSFKSAVVGAYNSPLHF
>TRBJ1-5|TRBV6-6|16
CASSRGGRRSNQPQHF
>TRBJ1-4|TRBV2|14
CASSEQGKAEKLFF
>TRBJ2-1|TRBV2|15
CASRRSSGRAREQFF
>TRBJ1-3|TRBV30|14
CAWTRPGSGNTIYF
>TRBJ2-7|TRBV12-5|11
CASGLDIEQYF
>TRBJ1-6|TRBV3-1/TRBV3-2|12
CASSHIQSPLHF
>TRBJ2-2|TRBV5-5|15
CASSLEGALTGELFF
>TRBJ2-3|TRBV6-1|13
CASSEAESLTQYF
>TRBJ1-1|TRBV6-5|16
CASSSTPGGSNTEAFF
>TRBJ2-1|TRBV6-4|16
CASSESSGGSYNEQFF
>TRBJ2-1|TRBV4-1|18
CASSRGGVAGVGDNEQFF
>TRBJ1-1|TRBV11-2|15
CASSKRQGANTEAFF
>TRBJ2-7|TRBV18|13
CASSPPGAYEQYF
>TRBJ2-5|TRBV5-1|17
CASSPGGLAGEGETQYF
>TRBJ1-5|TRBV6-2/TRBV6-3|16
CASSYSWTDKDQPQHF